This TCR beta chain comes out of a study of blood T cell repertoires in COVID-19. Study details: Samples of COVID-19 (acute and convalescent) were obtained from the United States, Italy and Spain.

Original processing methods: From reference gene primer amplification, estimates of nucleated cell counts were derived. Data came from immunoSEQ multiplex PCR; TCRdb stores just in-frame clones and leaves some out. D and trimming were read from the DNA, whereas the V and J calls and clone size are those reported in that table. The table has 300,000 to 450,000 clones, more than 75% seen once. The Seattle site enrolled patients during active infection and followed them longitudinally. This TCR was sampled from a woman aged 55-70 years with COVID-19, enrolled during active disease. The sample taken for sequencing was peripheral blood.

The CDR3 sequence: CASSYPGLPNTEAFF. The DNA of the CDR3 is TGTGCCAGCAGCTATCCGGGACTCCCGAACACTGAAGCTTTCTTT. The V and J genes are TRBV2 and TRBJ1-1; tentative D call: TRBD1 (5 bases). Germline-derived CDR1 and CDR2 are SNHLY and FYNNEI. This CDR3 has 15 amino acids. Trimming took 6 bases from V and 1 from J, leaving 15 bases between them.